These 31 T cell receptor beta chains share one sample of origin, sequenced in a study of control samples from healthy donors and cancer patients. Profiled with immunoSEQ multiplex PCR; TCRdb holds only in-frame clones, not every one. The sample contains about 150,000 clones, approximately 94% of which appear only once. The sample comprised blood. The receptors originated from a man aged 35 to 55 in good health.

This CDR3 is CASNGDGQGARFNEKLFF. The CDR3 DNA sequence: TGTGCCAGCAACGGAGACGGACAGGGGGCGAGGTTTAATGAAAAACTGTTTTTT. This sequence joins TRBV5-5 and TRBJ1-4; TRBD1 matches at 11 bases. The CDR3 is made up of 18 amino acids. The germline V gene has CDR1 SGHKS and CDR2 YYEKEE (reference sequence). The V segment lost 6 bases and the J segment 4 bases; nucleotides outside the gene matches: 14.

This chain connects TRBV28 to TRBJ1-5; D remains ambiguous. This CDR3 has 13 residues. The V gene's germline CDR1 is MDHEN and CDR2 SYDVKM. V was trimmed by 5 bases and J by 6 bases, leaving 11 bases between them. The CDR3: CASSETAPQPQHF. The DNA for the CDR3 is TGTGCCAGCAGTGAAACGGCCCCTCAGCCCCAGCATTTT.

This chain connects TRBV7-2 to TRBJ1-1; D gene ambiguous. From germline, CDR1 is SGHTA and CDR2 FQGNSA. The V end was cut by 8 bases, the J end by 1 base, with 11 bases between. The CDR3 is made up of 13 amino acids. The CDR3 region has the DNA TGTGCCAGCGACCGGACGGCGAACACTGAAGCTTTCTTT. Its translation is CASDRTANTEAFF.

This rearrangement joins TRBV18 to TRBJ1-4, with TRBD1 matching over 9 bases. CDR3 length equals 16 residues. With 5 bases clipped from V and 2 bases from J, the junction kept 6 bases outside the gene matches. Germline V gives CDR1 KGHSH, CDR2 LQKENI. For the CDR3, the DNA is TGTGCCAGCTCATCAGGACAGGGGCTGACTAATGAAAAACTGTTTTTT. It translates to CASSSGQGLTNEKLFF.

The J gene is TRBJ1-1, the V gene TRBV7-2; no reliable D call. This CDR3 has 14 residues. The V gene lost 6 bases and the J gene lost 0 bases, with 11 bases spanning the gap. Germline CDR1 and CDR2: SGHTA and FQGNSA. The CDR3 spells CASSLGSLNTEAFF. The CDR3 DNA reads TGTGCCAGCAGTCTAGGGTCCCTGAACACTGAAGCTTTCTTT.

The chain links TRBV5-4 to TRBJ2-7; 10 positions match TRBD2. The CDR3 runs to 16 residues. J was trimmed by 0 bases and V by 4 bases; bases with no gene match: 7. CDR1 SGHNT and CDR2 YYREEE come from the germline V gene (reference sequence). Here the CDR3 DNA reads TGTGCCAGCAGCCTGCAACTAGCGGGGATCTCCTACGAGCAGTACTTC. It codes for CASSLQLAGISYEQYF. Full variable domain (remainder filled in from reference TRBV5-4 and TRBJ2-7): ETGVTQSPTHLIKTRGQQVTLRCSSQSGHNTVSWYQQALGQGPQFIFQYYREEENGRGNFPPRFSGLQFPNYSSELNVNALELDDSALYLCASSLQLAGISYEQYFGPGTRLTVT.

The chain joins TRBV27 to TRBJ1-2, with 7 nucleotides matching TRBD1. The germline gives CDR1 MNHEY, CDR2 SMNVEV (reference sequence). J was trimmed by 8 bases and V by 6 bases; bases with no gene match: 12. This CDR3 is 14 amino acids long. CDR3 bases: TGTGCCAGCAGATTCGGGGGACAGAAGCACGGCTACACCTTC. It codes for CASRFGGQKHGYTF.

The V call is TRBV29-1, the J call TRBJ1-1; D is ambiguous. Trimming removed 3 bases at V and 8 bases at J, with 4 bases between. Per germline, CDR1 SQVTM and CDR2 ANQGSEA. CDR3 size: 9 residues. CDR3 protein: CSVDREAFF. CDR3 coding DNA: TGCAGCGTTGACAGGGAAGCTTTCTTT.

The chain joins TRBV7-2 to TRBJ1-1; D remains unclear. V was shortened by 5 bases and J by 4 bases, with 14 bases between the two germline ends. Germline values: CDR1 SGHTA, CDR2 FQGNSA. This CDR3 spans 14 amino acids. The CDR3 loop is CASSIKDAGTEAFF. CDR3 in DNA: TGTGCCAGCAGCATAAAGGACGCGGGCACTGAAGCTTTCTTT.

The genes are TRBV19 and TRBJ1-1, with D perhaps TRBD1 (5 bases). CDR3 size: 15 residues. The germline CDR1 and CDR2 sequences are LNHDA and SQIVND (reference sequence). Trimming stripped 6 bases from V and 4 bases from J, with 18 bases between. The CDR3: CASRDRDVLGTEAFF. CDR3 in DNA: TGTGCCAGTAGAGATAGGGACGTCCTTGGCACTGAAGCTTTCTTT.

This chain links TRBV5-1 with TRBJ2-7; 7 nucleotides line up with TRBD1. The CDR3 is 16 residues long. Unmatched junction bases numbered 9, after V lost 3 bases and J lost 0 bases. CDR1 and CDR2 from the germline V gene are SGHRS and YFSETQ. The CDR3: CASSWGLGTASYEQYF. CDR3 sequence (DNA): TGCGCCAGCAGCTGGGGCTTGGGGACAGCCTCCTACGAGCAGTACTTC.

The V and J genes are TRBV6-2 or TRBV6-3 and TRBJ1-1; D unclear. With 0 bases removed from V and 7 bases from J, the gap between germline ends came to 3 bases. The CDR3 covers 11 residues. Germline assignment: CDR1 MNHEY and CDR2 SVGEGT. Written as DNA, the CDR3 is TGTGCCAGCAGTTACTCAAGTGAAGCTTTCTTT. Protein product: CASSYSSEAFF.

V is TRBV9 and J is TRBJ1-6; D unclear. Per the germline V gene, CDR1 is SGDLS and CDR2 is YYNGEE. V was clipped by 0 bases and J by 0 bases, with 10 bases between them. CDR3 size: 17 residues. CDR3 sequence: CASSVEARSSYNSPLHF. In DNA form, the CDR3 reads TGTGCCAGCAGCGTAGAGGCCCGGAGCTCCTATAATTCACCCCTCCACTTT.

The chain has TRBV27 and TRBJ1-5; possible D gene TRBD1, 5 bases. The V gene lost 1 base and the J gene lost 6 bases, with 13 bases spanning the gap. The CDR3 extends over 15 amino acids. The germline V gene has CDR1 MNHEY and CDR2 SMNVEV (reference sequence). The CDR3 region is CASSLLGDGGQPQHF. The CDR3 DNA sequence: TGTGCCAGCAGTTTATTGGGGGACGGAGGTCAGCCCCAGCATTTT.

This rearrangement joins TRBV27 to TRBJ1-2; D is unclear. Trimming stripped 3 bases from V and 4 bases from J, with 9 bases between. Germline lookup yields CDR1 MNHEY and CDR2 SMNVEV (reference sequence). The CDR3 spans 13 residues. CDR3 amino acids: CASSLRPAYGYTF. The CDR3 DNA follows: TGTGCCAGCAGTTTGAGACCGGCCTATGGCTACACCTTC.

This clone was found once. This chain links TRBV28 with TRBJ2-7; no reliable D call. V lost 2 bases to trimming and J lost 3 bases, with 8 bases between them. Germline V lookup: CDR1 MDHEN, CDR2 SYDVKM. The CDR3 is made up of 13 amino acids. The CDR3 is CASSLPDLYEQYF. The CDR3, as DNA: TGTGCCAGCAGTTTACCCGACCTCTACGAGCAGTACTTC.

The rearrangement joins TRBV5-4 to TRBJ2-3, with 8 bases fitting TRBD2. The ends lost 1 base at V and 5 bases at J; junction bases unmatched: 9. Germline V gives CDR1 SGHNT, CDR2 YYREEE (reference sequence). This CDR3 is 16 amino acids long. CDR3 sequence reads: CASSLRVRLAGDTQYF. For the CDR3, the DNA is TGTGCCAGCAGCTTGAGGGTTCGGCTAGCGGGAGATACGCAGTATTTT. Using reference TRBV5-4 and TRBJ2-3 for the parts outside the CDR3, the full variable domain is ETGVTQSPTHLIKTRGQQVTLRCSSQSGHNTVSWYQQALGQGPQFIFQYYREEENGRGNFPPRFSGLQFPNYSSELNVNALELDDSALYLCASSLRVRLAGDTQYFGPGTRLTVL.

The gene calls are TRBV7-2 and TRBJ2-7; D may be TRBD1 (5 bases). The CDR3 runs to 14 residues. V was shortened by 1 base and J by 6 bases, with 13 bases between the two germline ends. In germline, CDR1 is SGHTA, CDR2 FQGNSA. The CDR3 coding sequence is TGTGCCAGCAGCTTAGTCCCCAGGGCCGCCGAGCAGTACTTC. Amino acids: CASSLVPRAAEQYF.

V usage is TRBV20-1 and J usage is TRBJ1-1, with D unclear. Looked up from germline, CDR1 is DFQATT and CDR2 is SNEGSKA (reference sequence). CDR3 length equals 11 residues. Trimming cost V 3 bases and J 7 bases, with 9 bases left between them. DNA for the CDR3: TGCAGTGCTAGTCGGGAACTTGAAGCTTTCTTT. Its protein is CSASRELEAFF.

The J gene is TRBJ2-2, the V gene TRBV10-3; 7 bases are shared with TRBD1. This CDR3 has 14 amino acids. V lost 7 bases and J lost 6; bases outside the gene matches: 8. Germline V gene lookup returns CDR1 ENHRY and CDR2 SYGVKD. The CDR3 coding sequence is TGTGCCATCACCGACCTACAGGGGTCCGGGGAGCTGTTTTTT. It is translated as CAITDLQGSGELFF.

This chain joins TRBV4-1 and TRBJ2-7, with D hard to call. The CDR3 has 13 amino acids. V lost 0 bases to trimming and J lost 3 bases, with 6 bases between them. Germline V lookup: CDR1 MGHRA, CDR2 YSYEKL. The CDR3 coding sequence is TGCGCCAGCAGCCAAGAACGAATCTACGAGCAGTACTTC. Translated, it gives CASSQERIYEQYF.

The rearrangement links TRBV6-5 to TRBJ2-3, with TRBD1 matching over 10 bases. The CDR3 extends over 14 amino acids. The V gene end was trimmed by 4 bases and the J gene end by 4 bases; junction bases not matched to a gene: 2. The V gene's germline CDR1 is MNHEY and CDR2 SVGAGI. In nucleotides, the CDR3 is TGTGCCAGCAGTTTGGGGACAGGGGCAGATACGCAGTATTTT. This encodes CASSLGTGADTQYF.

The chain has TRBV6-1 and TRBJ1-5; D perhaps matches TRBD1 (6 bases). V gave up 4 bases and J gave up 0 bases, with 22 bases separating them. CDR3 length equals 19 residues. Germline V gene lookup returns CDR1 MNHNS and CDR2 SASEGT. The CDR3: CASSGTSGHLLNSNQPQHF. In DNA form, the CDR3 reads TGTGCCAGCAGTGGAACTTCGGGACACCTGTTGAATAGCAATCAGCCCCAGCATTTT.

This chain links TRBV6-5 with TRBJ1-6; no clear D gene. CDR1 is MNHEY and CDR2 is SVGAGI in the germline V gene. Trimming removed 10 bases from V and 7 bases from J, with 14 bases in between. The CDR3 loop spans 13 amino acids. CDR3 region: CATRRGGNSPLHF. For the CDR3, the DNA is TGTGCCACCCGACGGGGTGGGAATTCACCCCTCCACTTT.

The chain uses TRBV7-8 and TRBJ2-1, with 8 nucleotides matching TRBD2. The CDR3 sequence is 17 residues long. V was clipped by 4 bases and J by 0 bases; unmatched bases: 8. Germline V gene lookup returns CDR1 SGHVS and CDR2 FQNEAQ. CDR3 bases: TGTGCCAGCAGCTCCTGGGGACGGGGGGGCTCCTACAATGAGCAGTTCTTC. As protein: CASSSWGRGGSYNEQFF.

The rearrangement links TRBV5-6 to TRBJ2-1; D unresolved. The CDR3 has 12 residues. V was clipped by 4 bases and J by 7 bases, with 9 bases between them. Germline CDR1 is SGHDT and CDR2 is YYEEEE. CDR3 bases: TGTGCCAGCAGCCACAGCTGGAATGAGCAGTTCTTC. Residues: CASSHSWNEQFF.

The chain uses TRBV7-7 and TRBJ2-5; 11 bases map to TRBD2. Germline values: CDR1 SSHAT, CDR2 FNYEAQ (reference sequence). This CDR3 spans 14 amino acids. V lost 4 bases and J lost 4; bases outside the gene matches: 2. CDR3 bases: TGTGCCAGCAGCTCCGGGACTAGCGGAGAGACCCAGTACTTC. It codes for CASSSGTSGETQYF.

The rearrangement joins TRBV11-3 to TRBJ2-1, with D perhaps TRBD1 (5 bases). The CDR3 loop spans 16 amino acids. Germline-derived CDR1 and CDR2 are SGHNT and YENEEA. V was shortened by 1 base and J by 2 bases, with 12 bases between the two germline ends. Written as DNA, the CDR3 is TGTGCCAGCAGCTTAGCAGCAGGGAAGCCCTACAATGAGCAGTTCTTC. This gives the protein CASSLAAGKPYNEQFF.

The rearrangement links TRBV7-8 to TRBJ2-7; D is perhaps TRBD2 (5 bases). Germline loops: CDR1 SGHVS, CDR2 FQNEAQ. The CDR3 length is 15 residues. Trimming left V 3 bases short and J 6 bases short, with 18 bases between. CDR3 region: CASSFVRAGGSEQYF. In nucleotides, the CDR3 is TGTGCCAGCAGCTTCGTCCGGGCGGGCGGAAGCGAGCAGTACTTC.

The rearrangement uses TRBV9 and TRBJ2-2; no firm D call. Germline CDR1 SGDLS, CDR2 YYNGEE. This CDR3 has 17 amino acids. Trimming shortened V by 0 bases and J by 0 bases, and 12 bases separated the two germline ends. The CDR3 nucleotides read TGTGCCAGCAGCGTAGTCCCCCGGATTACGAACACCGGGGAGCTGTTTTTT. It translates to CASSVVPRITNTGELFF.

The gene calls are TRBV3-1 (or the pseudogene TRBV3-2) and TRBJ1-6, with 10 nucleotides matching TRBD1. The CDR3 spans 14 residues. The germline V gene has CDR1 LGHDT and CDR2 YNNKEL (reference sequence). V was pared by 4 bases and J by 8 bases, with 2 bases of the junction left unmatched. CDR3 nucleotide sequence: TGTGCCAGCAGCCGGACAGGGGGGGATTCACCCCTCCACTTT. Translation gives CASSRTGGDSPLHF.